This paragraph reports one T cell receptor beta chain. Sequencing was performed with immunoSEQ multiplex PCR; in TCRdb, only in-frame clones are kept and a portion is missing. The data show about 260,000 clones, roughly nine tenths seen once. V was shortened by 7 bases and J by 4 bases, with 26 bases between the two germline ends. The CDR3 runs to 16 residues. CDR1 and CDR2 (germline): SQVTM, ANQGSEA. This sample stems from a study of blood T cell repertoires in COVID-19. The sequence was collected from a man aged 35-49 years with active or convalescent COVID-19. Sequenced: peripheral blood. V usage is TRBV29-1 and J usage is TRBJ2-7; no clear D. Written as DNA, the CDR3 is TGCAGCGCCACCACTATTGGCTTCTCGATTCGATACGAGCAGTACTTC. This translates into CSATTIGFSIRYEQYF.